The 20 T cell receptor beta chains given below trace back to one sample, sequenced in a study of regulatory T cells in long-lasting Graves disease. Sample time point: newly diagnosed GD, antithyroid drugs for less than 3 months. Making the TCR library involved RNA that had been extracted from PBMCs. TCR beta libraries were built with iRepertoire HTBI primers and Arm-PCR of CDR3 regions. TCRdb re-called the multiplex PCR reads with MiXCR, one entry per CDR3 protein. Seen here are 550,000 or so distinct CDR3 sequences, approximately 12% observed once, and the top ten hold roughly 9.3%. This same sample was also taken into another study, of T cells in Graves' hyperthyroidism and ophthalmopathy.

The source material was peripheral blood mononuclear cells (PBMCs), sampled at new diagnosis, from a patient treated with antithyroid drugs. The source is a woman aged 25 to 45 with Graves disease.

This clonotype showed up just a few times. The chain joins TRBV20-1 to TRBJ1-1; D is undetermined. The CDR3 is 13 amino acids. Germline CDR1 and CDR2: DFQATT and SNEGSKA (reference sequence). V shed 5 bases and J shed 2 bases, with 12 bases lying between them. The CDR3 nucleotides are TGCAGTGCTGACCGGGTGCCTAACACTGAAGCTTTCTTT. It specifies CSADRVPNTEAFF.

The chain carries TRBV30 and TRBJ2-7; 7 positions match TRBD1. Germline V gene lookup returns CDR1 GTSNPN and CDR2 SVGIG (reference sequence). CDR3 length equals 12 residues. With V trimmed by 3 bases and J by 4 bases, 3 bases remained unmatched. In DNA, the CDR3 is TGTGCCTGGAGCGTGGGACAGTACGAGCAGTACTTC. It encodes CAWSVGQYEQYF. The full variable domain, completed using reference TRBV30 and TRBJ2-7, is SQTIHQWPATLVQPVGSPLSLECTVEGTSNPNLYWYRQAAGRGLQLLFYSVGIGQISSEVPQNLSASRPQDRQFILSSKKLLLSDSGFYLCAWSVGQYEQYFGPGTRLTVT.

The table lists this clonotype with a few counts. The CDR3 nucleotides read TGCGCCAGCAGCTTCGGAACAGGGCTTGAAAAACTGTTTTTT. Protein: CASSFGTGLEKLFF. The rearrangement uses TRBV5-1 and TRBJ1-4; maybe TRBD1 (6 bases). The CDR3 extends over 14 amino acids. Germline values: CDR1 SGHRS, CDR2 YFSETQ. V was trimmed by 2 bases and J by 7 bases, leaving 12 bases between them.

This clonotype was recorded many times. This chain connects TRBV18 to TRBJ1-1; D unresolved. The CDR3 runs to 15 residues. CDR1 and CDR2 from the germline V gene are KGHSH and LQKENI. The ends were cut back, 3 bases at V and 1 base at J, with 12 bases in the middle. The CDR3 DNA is TGTGCCAGCTCACCGAACTCGGCTCAGAACACTGAAGCTTTCTTT. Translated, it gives CASSPNSAQNTEAFF.

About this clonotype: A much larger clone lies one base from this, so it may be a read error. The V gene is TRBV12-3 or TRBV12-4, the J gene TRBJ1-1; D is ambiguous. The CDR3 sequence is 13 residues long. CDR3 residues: CASSFRGRTEASF. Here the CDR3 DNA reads TGTGCCAGCAGTTTCCGGGGTCGTACTGAAGCTTCCTTT.

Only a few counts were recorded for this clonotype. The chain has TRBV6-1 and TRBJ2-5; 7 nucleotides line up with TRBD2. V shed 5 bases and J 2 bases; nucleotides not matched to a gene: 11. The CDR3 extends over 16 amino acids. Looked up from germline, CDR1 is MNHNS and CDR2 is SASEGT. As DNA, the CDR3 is TGTGCCAGCAGTCGACTAGCACCGGGACTTCAAGAGACCCAGTACTTC. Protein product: CASSRLAPGLQETQYF.

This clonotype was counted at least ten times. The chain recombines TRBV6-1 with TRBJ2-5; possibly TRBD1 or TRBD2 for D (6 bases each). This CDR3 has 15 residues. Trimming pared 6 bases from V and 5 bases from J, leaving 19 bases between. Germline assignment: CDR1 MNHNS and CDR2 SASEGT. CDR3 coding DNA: TGTGCCAGCAGCCTCTTTGTGGGGGGCCGGGAGACCCAGTACTTC. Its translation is CASSLFVGGRETQYF.

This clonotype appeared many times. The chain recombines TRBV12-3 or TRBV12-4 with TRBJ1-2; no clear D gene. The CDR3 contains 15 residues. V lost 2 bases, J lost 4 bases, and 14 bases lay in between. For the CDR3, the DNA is TGTGCCAGCAGTTTATGGGCAGGTAGCGTCTATGGCTACACCTTC. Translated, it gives CASSLWAGSVYGYTF.

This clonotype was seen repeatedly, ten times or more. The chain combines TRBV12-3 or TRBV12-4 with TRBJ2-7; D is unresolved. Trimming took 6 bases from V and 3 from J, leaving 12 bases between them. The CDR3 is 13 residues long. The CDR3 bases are TGTGCCAGCAGCTTGGGAAGGGACTACGAGCAGTACTTC. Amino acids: CASSLGRDYEQYF.

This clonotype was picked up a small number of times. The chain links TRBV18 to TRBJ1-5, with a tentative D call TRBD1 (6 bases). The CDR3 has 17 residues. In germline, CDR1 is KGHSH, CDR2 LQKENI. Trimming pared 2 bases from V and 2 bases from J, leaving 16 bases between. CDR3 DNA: TGTGCCAGCTCACCAGGGGGAGGGGGGAACGGCAATCAGCCCCAGCATTTT. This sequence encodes CASSPGGGGNGNQPQHF.

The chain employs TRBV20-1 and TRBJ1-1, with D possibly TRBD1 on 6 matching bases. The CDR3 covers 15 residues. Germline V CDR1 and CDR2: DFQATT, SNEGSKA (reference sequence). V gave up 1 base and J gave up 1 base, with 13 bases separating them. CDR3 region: CSARAPKTGNTEAFF. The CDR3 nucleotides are TGCAGTGCTAGAGCCCCTAAGACAGGGAACACTGAAGCTTTCTTT.

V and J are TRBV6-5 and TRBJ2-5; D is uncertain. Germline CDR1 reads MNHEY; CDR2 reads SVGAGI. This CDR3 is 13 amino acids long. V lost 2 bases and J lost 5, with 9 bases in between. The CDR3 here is CASSYGVVETQYF. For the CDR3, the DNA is TGTGCCAGCAGTTACGGGGTTGTGGAGACCCAGTACTTC.

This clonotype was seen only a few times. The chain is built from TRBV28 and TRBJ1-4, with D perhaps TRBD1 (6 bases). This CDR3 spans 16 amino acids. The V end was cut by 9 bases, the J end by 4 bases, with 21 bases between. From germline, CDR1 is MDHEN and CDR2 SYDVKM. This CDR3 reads CASGGGEGTLNEKLFF. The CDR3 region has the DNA TGTGCCAGTGGGGGGGGCGAAGGGACTCTTAATGAAAAACTGTTTTTT. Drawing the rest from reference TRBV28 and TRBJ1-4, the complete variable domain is DVKVTQSSRYLVKRTGEKVFLECVQDMDHENMFWYRQDPGLGLRLIYFSYDVKMKEKGDIPEGYSVSREKKERFSLILESASTNQTSMYLCASGGGEGTLNEKLFFGSGTQLSVL.

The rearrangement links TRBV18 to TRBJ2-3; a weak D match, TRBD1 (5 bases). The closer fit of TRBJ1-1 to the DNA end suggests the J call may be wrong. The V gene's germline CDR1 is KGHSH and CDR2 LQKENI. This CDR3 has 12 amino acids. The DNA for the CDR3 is TGTGCCAGCTCACCGGACTCTAGGGGAGCTTTCTTT. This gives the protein CASSPDSRGAFF.

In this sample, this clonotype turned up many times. This CDR3 is CASSSPGQGTHEQYF. DNA for the CDR3: TGTGCCAGCAGCTCACCGGGACAGGGAACCCACGAGCAGTACTTC. The rearrangement uses TRBV5-5 and TRBJ2-7; 9 bases match TRBD1. Per germline, CDR1 SGHKS and CDR2 YYEKEE (reference sequence). The CDR3 sequence is 15 residues long. V lost 3 bases to trimming and J lost 5 bases; unmatched junction nucleotides: 9. Complete variable domain (other parts from reference TRBV5-5 and TRBJ2-7): DAGVTQSPTHLIKTRGQQVTLRCSPISGHKSVSWYQQVLGQGPQFIFQYYEKEERGRGNFPDRFSARQFPNYSSELNVNALLLGDSALYLCASSSPGQGTHEQYFGPGTRLTVT.

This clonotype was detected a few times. The CDR3 region has the DNA TGTGCCAGCAGCCCCAGGGGGGGGCCGCCTGGAGGAGAGACCCAGTACTTC. Encoded protein: CASSPRGGPPGGETQYF. J is TRBJ2-5 and V is TRBV7-3; perhaps D is TRBD1 or TRBD2 (7 bases each). Between the trimmed V and J ends, which lost 5 bases and 4 bases, there was a span of 23 bases. CDR3 size: 17 residues. CDR1 SGHTA and CDR2 FQGTGA come from the germline V gene.

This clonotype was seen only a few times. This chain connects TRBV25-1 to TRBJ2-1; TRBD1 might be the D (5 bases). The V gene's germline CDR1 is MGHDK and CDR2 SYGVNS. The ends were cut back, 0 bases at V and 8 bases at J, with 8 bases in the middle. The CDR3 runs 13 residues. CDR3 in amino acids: CASSEYRVDEQFF. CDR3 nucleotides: TGTGCCAGCAGTGAATACAGGGTCGATGAGCAGTTCTTC.

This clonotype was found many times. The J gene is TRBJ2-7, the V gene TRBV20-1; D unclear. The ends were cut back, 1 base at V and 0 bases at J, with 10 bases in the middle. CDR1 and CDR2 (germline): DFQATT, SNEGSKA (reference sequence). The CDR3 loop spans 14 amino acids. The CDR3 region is CSARVPGLSYEQYF. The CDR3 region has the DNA TGCAGTGCTAGAGTCCCAGGCCTCTCCTACGAGCAGTACTTC.

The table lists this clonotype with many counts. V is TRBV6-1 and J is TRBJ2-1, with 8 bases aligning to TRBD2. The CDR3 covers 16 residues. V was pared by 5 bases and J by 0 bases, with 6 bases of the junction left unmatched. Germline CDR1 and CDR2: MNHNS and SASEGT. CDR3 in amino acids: CASSLTSGGSYNEQFF. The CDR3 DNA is TGTGCCAGCAGTCTAACTAGCGGAGGCTCCTACAATGAGCAGTTCTTC.

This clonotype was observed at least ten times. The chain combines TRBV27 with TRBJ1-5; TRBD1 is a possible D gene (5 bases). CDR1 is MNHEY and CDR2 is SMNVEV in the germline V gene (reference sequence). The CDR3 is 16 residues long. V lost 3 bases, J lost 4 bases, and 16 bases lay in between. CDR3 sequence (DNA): TGTGCCAGCAGTTTTTCCGGGACGGGATATAATCAGCCCCAGCATTTT. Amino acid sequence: CASSFSGTGYNQPQHF.